These 27 T cell receptor beta chains originate from one sample sequenced in a study of blood T cell repertoires in COVID-19. Profiled with immunoSEQ multiplex PCR; TCRdb holds only in-frame clones, not every one. This sample has hundreds of thousands of clones; over 85% occur once, and the top ten carry around 0.92%. The material sequenced was peripheral blood. The source of these receptors is a man aged 18 to 29 with COVID-19, enrolled during active disease.

The V and J genes are TRBV6-5 and TRBJ1-5, with D perhaps TRBD1 (6 bases). The CDR3 extends over 13 amino acids. Trimming shortened V by 6 bases and J by 11 bases, and 17 bases separated the two germline ends. Germline CDR1 MNHEY, CDR2 SVGAGI. For the CDR3, the DNA is TGTGCCAGCAGCCGGGGACATTTCGAGGCCCAGCATTTT. It codes for CASSRGHFEAQHF.

This clone appeared a few times. V is TRBV12-3 or TRBV12-4 and J is TRBJ1-4, with D unclear. The CDR3 loop spans 13 amino acids. Trimming pared 2 bases from V and 6 bases from J, leaving 7 bases between. CDR3 DNA: TGTGCCAGCAGTTTATCCGGGTATGAAAAACTGTTTTTT. Amino acid sequence: CASSLSGYEKLFF.

The chain joins TRBV27 to TRBJ2-7, with D perhaps TRBD1 (5 bases). The CDR3 sequence is 14 residues long. Germline V gene data show CDR1 as MNHEY and CDR2 as SMNVEV (reference sequence). Trimming left V 3 bases short and J 4 bases short, with 13 bases between. In nucleotides, the CDR3 is TGTGCCAGCAGTTTCTCCAGGGTTGGGTACGAGCAGTACTTC. Translated: CASSFSRVGYEQYF.

V usage is TRBV5-5 and J usage is TRBJ1-1; D is ambiguous. The length of the CDR3 is 13 residues. V lost 2 bases, J lost 0 bases, and 5 bases lay in between. Germline loops: CDR1 SGHKS, CDR2 YYEKEE (reference sequence). CDR3 sequence (DNA): TGTGCCAGCAGCTTCGGTATGAACACTGAAGCTTTCTTT. Amino acids: CASSFGMNTEAFF.

CDR3: CASKVAGGQWNEQFF. The CDR3 DNA is TGTGCCAGCAAGGTAGCGGGAGGGCAATGGAATGAGCAGTTCTTC. The chain carries TRBV6-5 and TRBJ2-1; 11 bases agree with TRBD2. This CDR3 spans 15 amino acids. From germline, CDR1 is MNHEY and CDR2 SVGAGI. The trim removed 7 bases at V and 7 bases at J, leaving 9 bases unmatched.

This chain connects TRBV3-1 (or the pseudogene TRBV3-2) to TRBJ2-2; 9 bases fit TRBD2. The V gene's germline CDR1 is LGHDT and CDR2 YNNKEL (reference sequence). The CDR3 is 15 residues long. With 5 bases clipped from V and 13 bases from J, the junction kept 14 bases outside the gene matches. CDR3 DNA: TGTGCCAGCAGCGAGGGCCGGACTAGCGCAAGTAGGCTGTTTTTT. The encoded protein is CASSEGRTSASRLFF.

The rearrangement links TRBV5-8 to TRBJ2-5, with 9 bases lining up with TRBD2. Losses at the gene ends were 2 bases for V and 2 bases for J; bases not matched to a gene: 4. Germline-derived CDR1 and CDR2 are SGHTS and YDEGEE. The CDR3 loop spans 15 amino acids. The CDR3: CASSFSGGRQETQYF. The CDR3 nucleotides read TGTGCCAGCAGCTTTAGCGGGGGAAGACAAGAGACCCAGTACTTC.

This rearrangement joins TRBV7-2 to TRBJ1-6, with a possible D match to TRBD1 (5 bases). This CDR3 comprises 15 residues. Germline CDR1 is SGHTA and CDR2 is FQGNSA. Trimming left V 6 bases short and J 9 bases short, with 18 bases between. DNA for the CDR3: TGTGCCAGCAGTGAACGGGGGGGGTTGAGTTCACCCCTCCACTTT. Its protein is CASSERGGLSSPLHF. Based on the CDR3 plus reference TRBV7-2 and TRBJ1-6, the full variable domain is GAGVSQSPSNKVTEKGKDVELRCDPISGHTALYWYRQSLGQGLEFLIYFQGNSAPDKSGLPSDRFSAERTGGSVSTLTIQRTQQEDSAVYLCASSERGGLSSPLHFGNGTRLTVT.

The chain links TRBV5-4 to TRBJ2-1; 7 bases map to TRBD1. The CDR3 is 15 residues long. Germline loops: CDR1 SGHNT, CDR2 YYREEE (reference sequence). With V trimmed by 4 bases and J by 2 bases, 6 bases remained unmatched. CDR3 nucleotide sequence: TGTGCCAGCAGCGCCAAACAGGGGACCTACAATGAGCAGTTCTTC. Translated: CASSAKQGTYNEQFF.

With regard to this clone: The germline gene is not matched at one end of the junction; a read error may be the cause. The rearrangement links TRBV7-7 to TRBJ2-3, with 13 positions matching TRBD2. The CDR3 length is 16 residues. CDR1 and CDR2 from the germline V gene are SSHAT and FNYEAQ (reference sequence). CDR3 residues: CASSPGLAGVSDTQYF. The CDR3, as DNA: TGTGCTAGCAGCCCAGGACTAGCGGGAGTGTCAGATACGCAGTATTTT.

The chain employs TRBV25-1 and TRBJ1-6, with 9 bases matching TRBD1. The germline gives CDR1 MGHDK, CDR2 SYGVNS. J gave up 12 bases and V 6 bases, and 9 bases lay outside the gene matches. The CDR3 loop spans 14 amino acids. The chain's CDR3 is CASRKGTGYLPLHF. The CDR3 nucleotides read TGTGCCAGCAGGAAGGGGACAGGGTATCTACCCCTCCACTTT.

This chain links TRBV5-4 with TRBJ1-1, with D possibly matching TRBD1 (6 bases). The CDR3 extends over 13 amino acids. Germline CDR1 is SGHNT and CDR2 is YYREEE (reference sequence). With 4 bases removed from V and 4 bases from J, the gap between germline ends came to 11 bases. CDR3 DNA: TGTGCCAGCAGCCGGGGAGGGGGCACTGAAGCTTTCTTT. Protein sequence: CASSRGGGTEAFF.

This chain joins TRBV5-1 and TRBJ2-3; TRBD2 matches at 9 bases. Trimming cost V 7 bases and J 2 bases; bases outside gene matches: 5. Germline V CDR1 and CDR2: SGHRS, YFSETQ. This CDR3 contains 14 residues. CDR3 residues: CASQTSGNTDTQYF. CDR3 nucleotide sequence: TGCGCCAGCCAGACTAGCGGAAACACAGATACGCAGTATTTT.

The V call is TRBV7-2, the J call TRBJ1-6; possible D gene TRBD1, 5 bases. This CDR3 is built from 14 residues. The germline V gene has CDR1 SGHTA and CDR2 FQGNSA. Trimming cost V 5 bases and J 9 bases, with 14 bases left between them. CDR3 bases: TGTGCCAGCAGCCCGGGACTTAAGCTTTCACCCCTCCACTTT. This translates into CASSPGLKLSPLHF. Full variable domain (outside the CDR3, taken from reference TRBV7-2 and TRBJ1-6): GAGVSQSPSNKVTEKGKDVELRCDPISGHTALYWYRQSLGQGLEFLIYFQGNSAPDKSGLPSDRFSAERTGGSVSTLTIQRTQQEDSAVYLCASSPGLKLSPLHFGNGTRLTVT.

The chain recombines TRBV14 with TRBJ2-2; 12 nucleotides align to TRBD2. This CDR3 has 16 residues. Per the germline V gene, CDR1 is SGHDN and CDR2 is FVKESK. J lost 6 bases, V lost 3 bases, and 5 bases had no gene match. The CDR3 region has the DNA TGTGCCAGCAGCCATTTGGGACTAGCGGGTGCCGGGGAGCTGTTTTTT. Protein: CASSHLGLAGAGELFF.

This chain joins TRBV30 and TRBJ2-1; tentative D call: TRBD2 (5 bases). CDR1 GTSNPN and CDR2 SVGIG come from the germline V gene (reference sequence). CDR3 length equals 15 residues. V gave up 5 bases and J gave up 3 bases, with 17 bases separating them. For the CDR3, the DNA is TGTGCCTGGGAAGGACTCAAAGGCCTCTACAATGAGCAGTTCTTC. Translating it yields CAWEGLKGLYNEQFF. Complete variable domain (other parts from reference TRBV30 and TRBJ2-1): SQTIHQWPATLVQPVGSPLSLECTVEGTSNPNLYWYRQAAGRGLQLLFYSVGIGQISSEVPQNLSASRPQDRQFILSSKKLLLSDSGFYLCAWEGLKGLYNEQFFGPGTRLTVL.

The chain carries TRBV7-2 and TRBJ1-1; TRBD1 aligns across 10 bases. Losses at the gene ends were 3 bases for V and 1 base for J; bases not matched to a gene: 11. Germline CDR1 and CDR2: SGHTA and FQGNSA. CDR3 length: 18 amino acids. The CDR3 protein is CASSFFATGGRRNTEAFF. The CDR3 coding sequence is TGTGCCAGCAGCTTTTTCGCGACAGGGGGCAGGAGGAACACTGAAGCTTTCTTT.

V is TRBV24-1 and J is TRBJ2-1, with 9 positions matching TRBD1. The CDR3 has 15 amino acids. Trimming took 6 bases from V and 10 from J; bases not matched to a gene: 12. Germline V gene sequence: CDR1 KGHDR, CDR2 SFDVKD. CDR3 amino acids: CATSKGQGLIGEQFF. CDR3 nucleotides: TGTGCCACCAGTAAGGGACAGGGCCTTATTGGGGAGCAGTTCTTC.

The chain uses TRBV7-2 and TRBJ1-5, with a possible D match to TRBD1 (5 bases). Germline V gene data show CDR1 as SGHTA and CDR2 as FQGNSA. This CDR3 is built from 16 residues. V lost 4 bases, J lost 1 base, and 14 bases lay in between. CDR3 bases: TGTGCCAGCAGCTCGACGGGGGGGATGAGCAATCAGCCCCAGCATTTT. It encodes CASSSTGGMSNQPQHF. The whole variable domain, remainder taken from reference TRBV7-2 and TRBJ1-5, is GAGVSQSPSNKVTEKGKDVELRCDPISGHTALYWYRQSLGQGLEFLIYFQGNSAPDKSGLPSDRFSAERTGGSVSTLTIQRTQQEDSAVYLCASSSTGGMSNQPQHFGDGTRLSIL.

The rearrangement links TRBV10-3 to TRBJ1-2, with 8 bases that match TRBD1. The CDR3 consists of 15 residues. V lost 7 bases and J lost 1; bases outside the gene matches: 8. Germline V gene lookup returns CDR1 ENHRY and CDR2 SYGVKD. The CDR3 is CAITEGQGLNYGYTF. The CDR3 nucleotides read TGTGCCATCACCGAAGGACAGGGCCTTAACTATGGCTACACCTTC.

This chain uses TRBV4-1 with TRBJ1-2; possibly TRBD1 for D (6 bases). Germline V gene lookup returns CDR1 MGHRA and CDR2 YSYEKL. The CDR3 consists of 12 residues. Trimming cost V 5 bases and J 5 bases, with 9 bases left between them. CDR3 loop: CASSGDTYGYTF. The CDR3 nucleotides are TGCGCCAGCAGCGGGGACACTTATGGCTACACCTTC.

The chain joins TRBV5-6 to TRBJ2-1, with 9 nucleotides matching TRBD1. The CDR3 has 14 amino acids. V trimming: 4 bases; J trimming: 10 bases; junction bases outside the gene matches: 9. The V gene's germline CDR1 is SGHDT and CDR2 YYEEEE. CDR3 protein: CASSPTTGGGEQFF. CDR3 DNA sequence: TGTGCCAGCAGCCCCACGACAGGGGGAGGAGAGCAGTTCTTC.

For the CDR3, the DNA is TGTGCCAGCAGCTTAATGGGAGCCACAGATACGCAGTATTTT. Amino acid sequence: CASSLMGATDTQYF. The V gene is TRBV7-3, the J gene TRBJ2-3; D may be TRBD2 (5 bases). V gave up 1 base and J gave up 2 bases, with 7 bases separating them. Germline values: CDR1 SGHTA, CDR2 FQGTGA. The CDR3 sequence is 14 residues long.

This clone was recorded only once. V usage is TRBV12-3 or TRBV12-4 and J usage is TRBJ1-1; unclear D gene. This CDR3 region has 12 residues. The germline V and J ends were trimmed by 6 bases and 5 bases, with 10 bases remaining between them. The CDR3: CASSSGKTEAFF. CDR3 nucleotide sequence: TGTGCCAGCAGCTCCGGGAAGACTGAAGCTTTCTTT.

V and J are TRBV21-1 and TRBJ2-4; TRBD1, the table's D call, lacks a check against the DNA. TRBV21-1 is recorded as a pseudogene. The CDR3 loop spans 17 amino acids. CDR3 coding DNA: TGTGCCAGCAGCGAATTTCCGGACAGGGGGAGGGTAGACATTCAGTACTTC. Translation: CASSEFPDRGRVDIQYF.

The chain joins TRBV6-5 to TRBJ2-7; D is possibly TRBD1 (5 bases). V was trimmed by 9 bases and J by 2 bases, leaving 14 bases between them. Germline assignment: CDR1 MNHEY and CDR2 SVGAGI. CDR3 size: 13 residues. The CDR3 sequence: CASAGHQTYEQYF. For the CDR3, the DNA is TGTGCCAGTGCCGGACACCAGACCTACGAGCAGTACTTC.

The V call is TRBV5-1, the J call TRBJ1-1; possibly TRBD1 for D (6 bases). The CDR3 is 15 residues long. Germline V gene data show CDR1 as SGHRS and CDR2 as YFSETQ. Trimming removed 4 bases at V and 3 bases at J, with 16 bases between. The CDR3 reads CASSLQGRGDTEAFF. CDR3 bases: TGCGCCAGCAGCCTACAGGGAAGGGGCGACACTGAAGCTTTCTTT.